The entry that follows covers one T cell receptor (beta chain) sequence. Its antigen is as yet unknown. The CDR3 is 16 residues long. Germline loops: CDR1 SEHNR, CDR2 FQNEAQ (reference sequence). The germline V and J ends were trimmed by 4 bases and 6 bases, with 21 bases remaining between them. The data were obtained in a study of shared clonotypes between healthy human individuals. Study-level points and caveats: What naive subsets generally showed was a larger estimated richness than memory subsets showed.

Produced via immunoSEQ multiplex PCR; TCRdb's table is partial and in-frame only. The table lists 2 million to 2.5 million clones, over 85% of them singletons. The source is a man aged 18 to 35 in good health. The genes are TRBV7-9 and TRBJ2-5; possible D gene TRBD2, 7 bases. Sequenced sample: naive CD4+ T cells sorted from blood. Noted subset: CD45RA+ positively selected. The CDR3 protein is CASSSGRLGGPKTQYF. DNA for the CDR3: TGTGCCAGCAGCTCCGGCAGACTGGGGGGGCCGAAGACCCAGTACTTC.